A selection of T cell receptor beta chains follows, all from one sample in a study of neoadjuvant anti-PD-1 for oral cavity cancer. Some clones are missing from TCRdb's copy, which holds only in-frame ones; the method was immunoSEQ multiplex PCR. The sample consists of about 81,000 clones, 84% of them appearing once. The sequences come from PBMCs, collected before nivolumab (anti-PD-1) treatment. These receptors came from a person aged 40-85 years with oral cavity squamous cell carcinoma. Each CDR3 is given with its conserved first and last residue. The D gene is left open where the match is weak. Expanded clones get a size class; other rows say once, few or many, or leave the size out.

size	J	V	length	D	CDR3	DNA
NA	TRBJ2-2	TRBV28	13	TRBD1	CASSWTGPGELFF	TGTGCCAGCAGTTGGACAGGGCCCGGGGAGCTGTTTTTT
NA	TRBJ2-1	TRBV14	11	NA	CASSQDLKQFF	TGTGCCAGCAGCCAAGATCTAAAGCAGTTCTTC
NA	TRBJ1-1	TRBV5-1	14	TRBD1	CASSPRTGNTEAFF	TGCGCCAGCAGCCCCCGGACAGGGAACACTGAAGCTTTCTTT
NA	TRBJ2-7	TRBV6-5	12	NA	CASSSGAYEQYF	TGTGCCAGCAGCTCAGGGGCGTACGAGCAGTACTTC
NA	TRBJ2-2	TRBV19	17	TRBD1	CASSTHSDRIDSGELFF	TGTGCCAGTAGTACGCACTCGGACAGGATTGATTCCGGGGAGCTGTTTTTT
NA	TRBJ2-4	TRBV5-8	13	TRBD1	CASSKPPGQGSAF	TGTGCCAGCAGCAAACCACCGGGACAGGGAAGTGCCTTC
NA	TRBJ2-7	TRBV28	13	NA	CASSLLTVGEQYF	TGTGCCAGCAGTTTGTTAACAGTCGGCGAGCAGTACTTC
NA	TRBJ2-2	TRBV9	14	NA	CASSVRVNTGELFF	TGTGCCAGCAGCGTAAGGGTGAACACCGGGGAGCTGTTTTTT
once	TRBJ1-1	TRBV2	12	NA	CASTGGPGEAFF	TGTGCCAGCACCGGGGGGCCCGGGGAAGCTTTCTTT
NA	TRBJ1-1	TRBV6-5	13	NA	CASSYLEGTEAFF	TGTGCCAGCAGTTACTTGGAAGGGACTGAAGCTTTCTTT
once	TRBJ2-3	TRBV28	16	TRBD1	CASSPRRDRVSDTQYF	TGTGCCAGCAGTCCTCGCCGGGACAGGGTTTCAGATACGCAGTATTTT
NA	TRBJ2-2	TRBV2	15	TRBD1	CASSEGQLNTGELFF	TGTGCCAGCAGTGAGGGACAGTTGAACACCGGGGAGCTGTTTTTT
NA	TRBJ2-2	TRBV6-1	13	NA	CASSETQPGELFF	TGTGCCAGCAGTGAAACCCAGCCCGGGGAGCTGTTTTTT
NA	TRBJ2-2	TRBV7-6	17	NA	CASSLRGGTTNTGELFF	TGTGCCAGCAGCTTACGTGGGGGCACCACGAACACCGGGGAGCTGTTTTTT
NA	TRBJ2-1	TRBV2	15	TRBD2	CASRRLAELYNEQFF	TGTGCCAGCAGGAGACTAGCGGAATTATACAATGAGCAGTTCTTC
NA	TRBJ2-2	TRBV10-3	16	TRBD1	CAISELGPGGTGELFF	TGTGCCATCAGTGAGTTAGGGCCAGGGGGCACCGGGGAGCTGTTTTTT
NA	TRBJ2-2	TRBV7-2	14	NA	CASSLRLGSGELFF	TGTGCCAGCAGCCTCCGACTAGGAAGTGGGGAGCTGTTTTTT
NA	TRBJ2-1	TRBV9	19	TRBD2	CASSVVPAGGASSYNEQFF	TGTGCCAGCAGCGTAGTCCCAGCGGGAGGTGCAAGCTCCTACAATGAGCAGTTCTTC
NA	TRBJ2-7	TRBV6-1	14	TRBD2	CASSELAGGYEQYF	TGTGCCAGCAGTGAACTAGCGGGGGGCTACGAGCAGTACTTC
NA	TRBJ2-2	TRBV5-1	11	NA	CASTDTGELFF	TGCGCCAGCACGGACACCGGGGAGCTGTTTTTT
NA	TRBJ2-1	TRBV2	18	NA	CASSEGVGAGLSYNEQFF	TGTGCCAGCAGTGAAGGGGTCGGAGCGGGTCTCTCCTACAATGAGCAGTTCTTC
NA	TRBJ2-2	TRBV7-8	16	TRBD2	CASSLISSGTAGELFF	TGTGCCAGCAGCTTAATCTCTAGCGGGACGGCGGGGGAGCTGTTTTTT
NA	TRBJ2-3	TRBV9	15	NA	CASSVGLVGTDTQYF	TGTGCCAGCAGCGTAGGATTGGTTGGCACAGATACGCAGTATTTT
NA	TRBJ1-2	TRBV6-6	15	NA	CASSYSAGEEKGYTF	TGTGCCAGCAGTTACTCTGCAGGGGAGGAAAAGGGCTACACCTTC
NA	TRBJ2-2	TRBV2	18	NA	CASSEPVGVAVNTGELFF	TGTGCCAGCAGTGAACCAGTGGGGGTAGCGGTGAACACCGGGGAGCTGTTTTTT
NA	TRBJ2-2	TRBV5-1	15	NA	CASSPAGVKTGELFF	TGCGCCAGCAGCCCGGCGGGCGTCAAGACCGGGGAGCTGTTTTTT
NA	TRBJ2-7	TRBV11-2	17	TRBD2	CASSLVAGGPQVYEQYF	TGTGCCAGCAGCTTAGTAGCGGGAGGGCCGCAAGTCTACGAGCAGTACTTC
NA	TRBJ2-7	TRBV28	15	TRBD2	CASSLRGGWSYEQYF	TGTGCCAGCAGTCTCCGGGGGGGCTGGTCCTACGAGCAGTACTTC
NA	TRBJ1-2	TRBV27	12	TRBD1	CASGQGASGYTF	TGTGCCAGCGGACAGGGAGCAAGTGGCTACACCTTC
NA	TRBJ2-5	TRBV19	15	NA	CASRSTLLVEETQYF	TGTGCCAGTAGGTCAACACTACTAGTCGAAGAGACCCAGTACTTC
few	TRBJ2-7	TRBV6-6	13	NA	CASSMGLVYEQYF	TGTGCCAGCAGCATGGGACTCGTCTACGAGCAGTACTTC
NA	TRBJ2-7	TRBV6-5	15	NA	CASRPPGGATYEQYF	TGTGCCAGCAGGCCCCCGGGGGGCGCAACCTACGAGCAGTACTTC
NA	TRBJ2-2	TRBV30	13	TRBD2	CAWRREPTGELFF	TGTGCCTGGAGGCGGGAGCCGACCGGGGAGCTGTTTTTT
NA	TRBJ1-3	TRBV6-5	16	NA	CASSYSGTSGGNTIYF	TGTGCCAGCAGTTACTCCGGGACCAGCGGGGGAAACACCATATATTTT
NA	TRBJ1-2	TRBV14	14	NA	CASSQGTPTYGYTF	TGTGCCAGCAGCCAAGGGACACCAACCTATGGCTACACCTTC
NA	TRBJ1-4	TRBV28	12	NA	CASSQGYRKLFF	TGTGCCAGCAGCCAGGGATACCGAAAACTGTTTTTT
NA	TRBJ2-7	TRBV10-3	16	NA	CAISESNGPVSYEQYF	TGTGCCATCAGTGAGTCTAACGGGCCCGTTTCCTACGAGCAGTACTTC
NA	TRBJ2-3	TRBV6-6	16	NA	CASRDSGLPSPDTQYF	TGTGCCAGCAGGGATTCGGGCCTACCCTCACCAGATACGCAGTATTTT
NA	TRBJ2-7	TRBV2	14	TRBD2	CASIGGRYSYEQYF	TGTGCCAGCATCGGCGGGAGATACTCCTACGAGCAGTACTTC
NA	TRBJ2-7	TRBV5-6	17	NA	CASSYSADSLISYEQYF	TGTGCCAGCAGCTACAGCGCCGACAGCCTAATATCCTACGAGCAGTACTTC
NA	TRBJ2-2	TRBV11-1	15	TRBD1	CASSPRGLNTGELFF	TGTGCCAGCAGCCCTAGGGGGCTTAACACCGGGGAGCTGTTTTTT
NA	TRBJ2-1	TRBV25-1	16	TRBD1	CASRDRVINPYNEQFF	TGTGCCAGCCGGGACAGGGTGATAAACCCCTACAATGAGCAGTTCTTC
NA	TRBJ2-5	TRBV5-1	14	TRBD2	CASSRTSGSETQYF	TGCGCCAGCAGCCGAACTAGCGGGAGTGAGACCCAGTACTTC
NA	TRBJ2-1	TRBV2	18	NA	CASSEGVGWAERDNEQFF	TGTGCCAGCAGTGAAGGAGTTGGGTGGGCGGAACGAGACAATGAGCAGTTCTTC
NA	TRBJ2-1	TRBV6-1	15	TRBD2	CASRVAGAPSNEQFF	TGTGCCAGTAGGGTAGCGGGAGCCCCTTCCAATGAGCAGTTCTTC
NA	TRBJ2-3	TRBV5-4	14	TRBD1	CASSWRQGSDTQYF	TGTGCCAGCAGCTGGAGACAGGGTTCAGATACGCAGTATTTT
NA	TRBJ1-5	TRBV5-6	17	NA	CASSLNFGASSNQPQHF	TGTGCCAGCAGCTTAAATTTCGGGGCGTCCTCCAATCAGCCCCAGCATTTT
NA	TRBJ2-2	TRBV5-4	16	TRBD1	CASSTGVLTNTGELFF	TGTGCCAGCAGCACAGGGGTACTAACGAACACCGGGGAGCTGTTTTTT
NA	TRBJ2-1	TRBV19	14	NA	CASTPWGSGDEQFF	TGTGCCAGTACCCCCTGGGGGAGCGGCGATGAGCAGTTCTTC